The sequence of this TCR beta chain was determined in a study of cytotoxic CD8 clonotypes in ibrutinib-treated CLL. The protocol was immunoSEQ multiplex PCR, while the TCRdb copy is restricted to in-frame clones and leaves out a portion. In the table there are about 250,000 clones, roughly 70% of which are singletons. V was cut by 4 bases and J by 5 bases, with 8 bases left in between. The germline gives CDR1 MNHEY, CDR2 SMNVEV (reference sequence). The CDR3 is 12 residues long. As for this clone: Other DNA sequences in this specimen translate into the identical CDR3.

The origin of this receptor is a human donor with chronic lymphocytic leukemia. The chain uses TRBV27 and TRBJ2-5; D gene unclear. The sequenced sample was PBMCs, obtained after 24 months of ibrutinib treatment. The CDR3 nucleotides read TGTGCCAGCAGTTCCTCCCGCGAGACCCAGTACTTC. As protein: CASSSSRETQYF.